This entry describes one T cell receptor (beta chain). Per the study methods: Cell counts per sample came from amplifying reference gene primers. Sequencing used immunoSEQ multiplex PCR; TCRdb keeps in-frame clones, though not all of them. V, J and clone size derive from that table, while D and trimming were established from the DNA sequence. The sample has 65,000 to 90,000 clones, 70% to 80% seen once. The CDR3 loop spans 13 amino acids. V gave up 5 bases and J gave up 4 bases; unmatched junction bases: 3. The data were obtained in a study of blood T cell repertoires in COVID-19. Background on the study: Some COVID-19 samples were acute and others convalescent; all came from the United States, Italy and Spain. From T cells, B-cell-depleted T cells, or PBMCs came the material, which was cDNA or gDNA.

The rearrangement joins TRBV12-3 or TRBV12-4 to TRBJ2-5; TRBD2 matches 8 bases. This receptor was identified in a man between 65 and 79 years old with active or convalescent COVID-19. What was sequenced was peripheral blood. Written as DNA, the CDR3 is TGTGCCAGCAGTCCGCGGGAGGCAGAGACCCAGTACTTC. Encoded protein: CASSPREAETQYF.